This TCR beta chain was obtained from a study of blood T cell repertoires in COVID-19. Looking at the study overall: Samples of COVID-19 (acute and convalescent) were obtained from the United States, Italy and Spain.

Germline V gives CDR1 SGHTA, CDR2 FQGNSA. The V gene end was trimmed by 4 bases and the J gene end by 3 bases; junction bases not matched to a gene: 6. The CDR3 sequence is 14 residues long. Original analysis: For nucleated cells, counts were estimated from reference gene primer amplification. The repertoire was sequenced with immunoSEQ multiplex PCR; TCRdb's copy has only in-frame clones and lacks some. V and J calls plus clone size are reproduced from that table; the DNA served to infer D and trimming. The sample comprises 200,000 to 250,000 clones, 70% to 85% of which are singletons, and about 3.3% rests with the top ten. In terms of age and location, participants ranged from roughly 18 to 95 years and lived in around 22 US areas. Researchers sorted participants into cohorts using their self-reported clinical history.

Sequencing was performed on PBMCs or T cells enriched from blood (not recorded which). The clonotype was recovered from a woman aged 60-75 years who had recovered from COVID-19. The chain uses TRBV7-2 and TRBJ2-7, with 7 bases lining up with TRBD1. Written as DNA, the CDR3 is TGTGCCAGCAGCTCAGCCGGGACAGACTACGAGCAGTACTTC. Translating gives CASSSAGTDYEQYF.